A single sample is the source of the 22 T cell receptor beta chains below, sequenced in a study of CD8 T cells in Susac syndrome (dated by TCRdb to about 2019). The protocol used for the library was the immunoSEQ multiplex PCR assay. RNA was extracted using the RNeasy kit, and roughly 0.45 to 1 microgram was reverse transcribed with random hexamers. TCRdb reanalyzed the raw reads on its own, using fastp at Q25 for trimming and MiXCR for clone calling, and kept in-frame beta chains. Identical CDR3 protein sequences are pooled into one entry, listed with their most common genes and DNA. The sample table contains roughly 130,000 distinct CDR3 sequences; only one count was recorded for 90% to 95% of them. The ten largest clones take up roughly 0.12% of the sample. Sequencing was carried out using CD4+ T cells from PBMCs. These receptors all come from a human donor in good health.

CDR3 amino acids: CASSQPRDYNEQFF. The CDR3 nucleotides are TGTGCCAGCAGCCAACCGCGGGATTACAATGAGCAGTTCTTC. The chain has TRBV3-1 and TRBJ2-1, with D possibly TRBD2 on 6 matching bases. Trimming left V 2 bases short and J 4 bases short, with 9 bases between. The CDR3 totals 14 residues. Germline V gene sequence: CDR1 LGHDT, CDR2 YNNKEL (reference sequence).

Here the CDR3 reads CASSLEDYEQYF. The CDR3 DNA reads as TGCGCCAGCAGCTTGGAAGACTACGAGCAGTACTTC. The chain recombines TRBV5-1 with TRBJ2-7; D call uncertain. CDR3 length: 12 residues. CDR1 SGHRS and CDR2 YFSETQ come from the germline V gene. With 0 bases removed from V and 3 bases from J, the gap between germline ends came to 4 bases.

This chain links TRBV28 with TRBJ2-7; 9 nucleotides line up with TRBD1. The germline gives CDR1 MDHEN, CDR2 SYDVKM. V lost 5 bases, J lost 7 bases, and 3 bases stayed unmatched. The CDR3 covers 12 residues. In DNA, the CDR3 is TGTGCCAGCAGTGGACAGGGGTGGGAGCAGTACTTC. Residues: CASSGQGWEQYF.

The V gene is TRBV15, the J gene TRBJ1-5, with 8 bases fitting TRBD1. Looked up from germline, CDR1 is LNHNV and CDR2 is YYDKDF (reference sequence). The CDR3 runs 18 residues. Germline trimming cut 5 bases from V and 3 bases from J; bases unmatched to any gene: 15. The CDR3 DNA sequence: TGTGCCACCAGCGCACGGAGAAAACAGGGGGTACCCAATCAGCCCCAGCATTTT. Amino acids: CATSARRKQGVPNQPQHF.

CDR3 nucleotide sequence: TGCAGCGTTCTTAGTGGCCGCTACGAGCAGTACTTC. It specifies CSVLSGRYEQYF. The chain combines TRBV29-1 with TRBJ2-7; D gene unclear. The germline gives CDR1 SQVTM, CDR2 ANQGSEA. Trimming stripped 5 bases from V and 3 bases from J, with 11 bases between. The CDR3 has 12 amino acids.

The chain links TRBV4-2 to TRBJ2-7, with 11 bases that match TRBD2. V lost 4 bases to trimming and J lost 2 bases; unmatched junction nucleotides: 4. This CDR3 comprises 15 residues. The germline V gene encodes CDR1 LGHNA and CDR2 YNFKEQ. DNA of the CDR3: TGTGCCAGCAGCCCACGACTAGCGGGACCCTACGAGCAGTACTTC. This translates into CASSPRLAGPYEQYF.

The V gene is TRBV20-1, the J gene TRBJ2-1; weak D call: TRBD1 (5 bases). Germline V gene sequence: CDR1 DFQATT, CDR2 SNEGSKA (reference sequence). The CDR3 runs to 11 residues. V was cut by 3 bases and J by 5 bases, with 5 bases left in between. The CDR3 bases are TGCAGTGCTAGGACAGACAATGAGCAGTTCTTC. Protein sequence: CSARTDNEQFF.

V is TRBV28 and J is TRBJ2-4; maybe TRBD1 (5 bases). From germline, CDR1 is MDHEN and CDR2 SYDVKM. The CDR3 sequence is 16 residues long. Trimming removed 2 bases from V and 0 bases from J, with 11 bases in between. CDR3 nucleotide sequence: TGTGCCAGCAGTTTAGACAGTTCCCTAGCCAAAAACATTCAGTACTTC. It specifies CASSLDSSLAKNIQYF.

The gene calls are TRBV4-1 and TRBJ2-3; 10 bases are shared with TRBD2. This CDR3 region has 20 residues. After removal of 0 bases from V and 0 bases from J, the junction contained 12 bases not matched to a gene. The germline V gene encodes CDR1 MGHRA and CDR2 YSYEKL. The CDR3 spells CASSQDIVLAGLYSTDTQYF. In DNA, the CDR3 is TGCGCCAGCAGCCAAGATATCGTACTAGCGGGACTCTATAGCACAGATACGCAGTATTTT.

The chain couples TRBV6-6 to TRBJ2-3; a possible D gene is TRBD1 (6 bases). This CDR3 is built from 16 residues. CDR1 is MNHNY, CDR2 SVGAGI, per germline (reference sequence). The V and J ends lost 6 bases and 2 bases respectively, with 18 bases between them. The CDR3 nucleotides read TGTGCCAGCAGGACTGCACAGGGCGTCCTCACAGATACGCAGTATTTT. Protein product: CASRTAQGVLTDTQYF.

The chain links TRBV5-1 to TRBJ2-1; weak D call: TRBD1 (5 bases). The germline V gene has CDR1 SGHRS and CDR2 YFSETQ. The ends were cut back, 2 bases at V and 1 base at J, with 10 bases in the middle. The CDR3 spans 15 residues. In DNA form, the CDR3 reads TGCGCCAGCAGCTTCGACAGTCCATCCTACAATGAGCAGTTCTTC. Amino acids: CASSFDSPSYNEQFF.

DNA for the CDR3: TGTGCCAGCAGTTTAGCGGGTGCAGATACGCAGTATTTT. It yields the protein CASSLAGADTQYF. The chain uses TRBV12-3 or TRBV12-4 and TRBJ2-3; D is unresolved. V shed 0 bases and J shed 4 bases, with 5 bases lying between them. The CDR3 runs 13 residues.

The rearrangement links TRBV29-1 to TRBJ1-1, with no clear D. Germline values: CDR1 SQVTM, CDR2 ANQGSEA. This CDR3 contains 13 residues. Trimming removed 4 bases from V and 1 base from J, with 10 bases in between. The CDR3 coding sequence is TGCAGCGTTGCGGCCCTCGAGAACACTGAAGCTTTCTTT. Protein product: CSVAALENTEAFF. The entire variable domain, with the rest obtained from reference TRBV29-1 and TRBJ1-1, is as follows: SAVISQKPSRDICQRGTSLTIQCQVDSQVTMMFWYRQQPGQSLTLIATANQGSEATYESGFVIDKFPISRPNLTFSTLTVSNMSPEDSSIYLCSVAALENTEAFFGQGTRLTVV.

This clonotype was seen once. The V gene is TRBV29-1, the J gene TRBJ2-3, with TRBD2 matching 10 bases. The CDR3 length is 14 residues. The trim removed 8 bases at V and 4 bases at J, leaving 9 bases unmatched. From germline, CDR1 is SQVTM and CDR2 ANQGSEA. The CDR3 DNA reads as TGCAGCTCCAGCGGGAGGGCCGGCGCAGATACGCAGTATTTT. Amino acid sequence: CSSSGRAGADTQYF.

The chain uses TRBV7-2 and TRBJ2-7, with D possibly matching TRBD1 (5 bases). This CDR3 spans 15 amino acids. Trimming stripped 1 base from V and 1 base from J, with 11 bases between. CDR1 is SGHTA, CDR2 FQGNSA, per germline. The CDR3: CASSLEAGLSYEQYF. In DNA, the CDR3 is TGTGCCAGCAGCTTAGAGGCAGGGTTGTCCTACGAGCAGTACTTC.

The chain uses TRBV3-1 and TRBJ1-3; D call uncertain. The CDR3 has 13 residues. With 0 bases removed from V and 5 bases from J, the gap between germline ends came to 5 bases. CDR1 and CDR2 from the germline V gene are LGHDT and YNNKEL (reference sequence). This CDR3 is CASSQEYRNTIYF. CDR3 nucleotides: TGTGCCAGCAGCCAAGAGTACAGAAACACCATATATTTT.

This clonotype showed up just once. The chain carries TRBV7-2 and TRBJ2-7; D unclear. V lost 4 bases to trimming and J lost 5 bases, with 9 bases between them. CDR3 length: 12 residues. Germline lookup yields CDR1 SGHTA and CDR2 FQGNSA. CDR3 region: CASSSYKDEQYF. For the CDR3, the DNA is TGTGCCAGCAGCTCCTACAAGGACGAGCAGTACTTC.

The chain carries TRBV29-1 and TRBJ1-5; TRBD1 might be the D (5 bases). Germline CDR1 reads SQVTM; CDR2 reads ANQGSEA. Trimming stripped 5 bases from V and 9 bases from J, with 14 bases between. This CDR3 comprises 12 residues. The CDR3 bases are TGCAGCGTTACAGGAGCCGGGGGGCCCCAGCATTTT. Translated, it gives CSVTGAGGPQHF.

V usage is TRBV20-1 and J usage is TRBJ2-1; 7 bases match TRBD2. Germline CDR1 reads DFQATT; CDR2 reads SNEGSKA (reference sequence). Germline trimming cut 3 bases from V and 8 bases from J; bases unmatched to any gene: 10. CDR3 length: 14 residues. The CDR3 DNA is TGCAGTGCTAGGGCGGGGGTAGCTCCCTATGAGCAGTTCTTC. Translated, it gives CSARAGVAPYEQFF.

V is TRBV19 and J is TRBJ1-5, with TRBD1 identical over 8 bases. V lost 7 bases to trimming and J lost 4 bases; unmatched junction nucleotides: 0. Germline V CDR1 and CDR2: LNHDA, SQIVND (reference sequence). The CDR3 consists of 12 residues. The CDR3 protein is CASNRGNQPQHF. CDR3 nucleotides: TGTGCCAGTAACAGGGGGAATCAGCCCCAGCATTTT. The full variable domain, with the rest looked up from reference TRBV19 and TRBJ1-5, is DGGITQSPKYLFRKEGQNVTLSCEQNLNHDAMYWYRQDPGQGLRLIYYSQIVNDFQKGDIAEGYSVSREKKESFPLTVTSAQKNPTAFYLCASNRGNQPQHFGDGTRLSIL.

This chain uses TRBV28 with TRBJ2-5, with 7 bases that match TRBD1. V shed 6 bases and J 6 bases; nucleotides not matched to a gene: 13. The V gene's germline CDR1 is MDHEN and CDR2 SYDVKM. This CDR3 contains 15 residues. The CDR3 DNA is TGTGCCAGCAGACAAGACAGGGCGAGTGGGAAGACCCAGTACTTC. This encodes CASRQDRASGKTQYF.

The chain combines TRBV29-1 with TRBJ2-2, with 7 positions matching TRBD2. The CDR3 covers 13 residues. Germline V gene sequence: CDR1 SQVTM, CDR2 ANQGSEA. V trimming: 6 bases; J trimming: 6 bases; junction bases outside the gene matches: 7. This CDR3 is CSVGLVYPGELFF. In nucleotides, the CDR3 is TGCAGCGTAGGACTAGTTTACCCCGGGGAGCTGTTTTTT.